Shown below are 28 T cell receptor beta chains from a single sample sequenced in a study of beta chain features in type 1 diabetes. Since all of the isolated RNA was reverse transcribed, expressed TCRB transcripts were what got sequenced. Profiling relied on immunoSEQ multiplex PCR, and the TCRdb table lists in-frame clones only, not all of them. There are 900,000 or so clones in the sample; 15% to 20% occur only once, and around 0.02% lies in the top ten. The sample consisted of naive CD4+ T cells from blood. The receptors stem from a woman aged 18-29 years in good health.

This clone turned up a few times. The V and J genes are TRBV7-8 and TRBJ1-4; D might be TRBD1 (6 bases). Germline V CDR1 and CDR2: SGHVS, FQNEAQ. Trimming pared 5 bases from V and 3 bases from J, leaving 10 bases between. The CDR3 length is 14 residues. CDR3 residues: CASSTGLANEKLFF. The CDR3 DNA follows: TGTGCCAGCAGCACAGGGTTAGCTAATGAAAAACTGTTTTTT. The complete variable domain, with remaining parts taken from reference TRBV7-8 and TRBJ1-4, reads GAGVSQSPRYKVAKRGQDVALRCDPISGHVSLFWYQQALGQGPEFLTYFQNEAQLDKSGLPSDRFFAERPEGSVSTLKIQRTQQEDSAVYLCASSTGLANEKLFFGSGTQLSVL.

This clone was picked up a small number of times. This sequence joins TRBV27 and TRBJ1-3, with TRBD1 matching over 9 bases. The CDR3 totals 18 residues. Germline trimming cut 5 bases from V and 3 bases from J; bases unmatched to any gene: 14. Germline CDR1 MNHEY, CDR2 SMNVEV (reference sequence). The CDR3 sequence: CASSLKGGQGFFGNTIYF. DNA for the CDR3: TGTGCCAGCAGTCTTAAGGGCGGACAGGGGTTTTTTGGAAACACCATATATTTT.

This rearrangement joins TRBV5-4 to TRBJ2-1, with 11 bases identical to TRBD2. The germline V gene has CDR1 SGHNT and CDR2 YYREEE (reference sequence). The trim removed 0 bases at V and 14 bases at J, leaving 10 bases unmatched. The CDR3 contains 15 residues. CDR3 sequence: CASSLALAGVNWEFF. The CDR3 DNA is TGTGCCAGCAGCTTGGCACTAGCGGGAGTTAACTGGGAGTTCTTC.

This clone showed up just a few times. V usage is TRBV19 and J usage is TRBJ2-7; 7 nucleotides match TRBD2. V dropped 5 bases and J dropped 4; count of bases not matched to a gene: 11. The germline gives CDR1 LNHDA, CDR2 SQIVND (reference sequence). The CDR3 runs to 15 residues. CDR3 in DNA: TGTGCCAGTAGTCGTGACGGACCGGGGGGTTACGAGCAGTACTTC. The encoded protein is CASSRDGPGGYEQYF.

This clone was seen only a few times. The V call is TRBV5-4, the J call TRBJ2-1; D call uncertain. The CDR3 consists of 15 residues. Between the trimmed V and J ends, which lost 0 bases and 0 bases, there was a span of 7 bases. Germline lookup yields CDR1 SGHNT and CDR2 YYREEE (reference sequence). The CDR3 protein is CASSLVLSSYNEQFF. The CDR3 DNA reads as TGTGCCAGCAGCTTGGTACTCTCCTCCTACAATGAGCAGTTCTTC.

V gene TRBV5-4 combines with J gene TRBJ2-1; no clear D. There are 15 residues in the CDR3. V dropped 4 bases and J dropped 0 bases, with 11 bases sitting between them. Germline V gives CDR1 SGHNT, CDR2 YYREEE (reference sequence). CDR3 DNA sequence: TGTGCCAGCAGCCCCTTTGAGGTCTCCTACAATGAGCAGTTCTTC. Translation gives CASSPFEVSYNEQFF.

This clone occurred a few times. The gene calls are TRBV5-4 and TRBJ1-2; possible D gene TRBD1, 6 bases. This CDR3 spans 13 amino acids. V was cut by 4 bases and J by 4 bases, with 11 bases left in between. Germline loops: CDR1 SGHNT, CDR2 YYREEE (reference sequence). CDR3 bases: TGTGCCAGCAGCCTACAGGGAGTCTATGGCTACACCTTC. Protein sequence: CASSLQGVYGYTF.

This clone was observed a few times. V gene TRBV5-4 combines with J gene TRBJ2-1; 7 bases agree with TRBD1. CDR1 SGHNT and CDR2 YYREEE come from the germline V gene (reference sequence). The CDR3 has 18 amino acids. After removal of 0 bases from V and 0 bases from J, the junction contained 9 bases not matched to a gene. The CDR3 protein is CASSLGGGAGSSYNEQFF. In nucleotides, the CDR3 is TGTGCCAGCAGCTTGGGAGGGGGCGCGGGTTCCTCCTACAATGAGCAGTTCTTC.

Here the CDR3 reads CASKPGQGRQPQHF. The CDR3 DNA is TGTGCCAGCAAACCGGGACAGGGGCGGCAGCCCCAGCATTTT. This chain links TRBV27 with TRBJ1-5; 10 bases align to TRBD1. Unmatched junction bases numbered 7, after V lost 7 bases and J lost 7 bases. The CDR3 runs to 14 residues. Germline V gives CDR1 MNHEY, CDR2 SMNVEV (reference sequence).

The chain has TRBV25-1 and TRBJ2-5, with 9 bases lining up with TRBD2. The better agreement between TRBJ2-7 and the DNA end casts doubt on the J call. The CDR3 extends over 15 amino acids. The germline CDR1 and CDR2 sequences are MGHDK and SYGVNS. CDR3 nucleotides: TGTGCCAGCAGTGATGTCGCGGGAGGGCCTTACGAGCAGTACTTC. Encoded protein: CASSDVAGGPYEQYF.

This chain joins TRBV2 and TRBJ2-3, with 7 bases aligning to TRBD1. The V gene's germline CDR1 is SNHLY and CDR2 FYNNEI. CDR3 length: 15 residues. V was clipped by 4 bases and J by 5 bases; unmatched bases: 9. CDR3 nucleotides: TGTGCCAGCAGTGGACAGGGTCTAGCTGGAGATACGCAGTATTTT. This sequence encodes CASSGQGLAGDTQYF.

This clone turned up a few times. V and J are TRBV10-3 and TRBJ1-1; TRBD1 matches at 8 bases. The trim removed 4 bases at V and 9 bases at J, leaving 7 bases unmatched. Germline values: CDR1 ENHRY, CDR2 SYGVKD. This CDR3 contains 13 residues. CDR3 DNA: TGTGCCATCAGTGGGGAAACCAGGGGGCAAGCTTTCTTT. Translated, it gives CAISGETRGQAFF.

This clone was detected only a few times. Here the CDR3 DNA reads TGTGCCAGCAGCTTAGATCCCAACTATGGCTACACCTTC. Translated, it gives CASSLDPNYGYTF. The genes are TRBV7-9 and TRBJ1-2; D gene ambiguous. The CDR3 covers 13 residues. Trimming removed 1 base from V and 2 bases from J, with 5 bases in between. The germline CDR1 and CDR2 sequences are SEHNR and FQNEAQ (reference sequence).

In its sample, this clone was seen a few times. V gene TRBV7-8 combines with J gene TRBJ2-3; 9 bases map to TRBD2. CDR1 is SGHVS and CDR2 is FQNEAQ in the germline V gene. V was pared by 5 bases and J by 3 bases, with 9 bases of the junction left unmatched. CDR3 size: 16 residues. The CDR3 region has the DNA TGTGCCAGCAGCAAAAGACTAGCGGCCGAAACAGATACGCAGTATTTT. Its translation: CASSKRLAAETDTQYF.

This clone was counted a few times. In DNA, the CDR3 is TGTGCCAGCAGCTTGGAGCCGGGTACGACCGGGGAGCTGTTTTTT. Translated, it gives CASSLEPGTTGELFF. The V gene is TRBV5-4, the J gene TRBJ2-2; D ambiguous. Trimming stripped 0 bases from V and 5 bases from J, with 11 bases between. CDR3 length equals 15 residues. CDR1 SGHNT and CDR2 YYREEE come from the germline V gene (reference sequence).

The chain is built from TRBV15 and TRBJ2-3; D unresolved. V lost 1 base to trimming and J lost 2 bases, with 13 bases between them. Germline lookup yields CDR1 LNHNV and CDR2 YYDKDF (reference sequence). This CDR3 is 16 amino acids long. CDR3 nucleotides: TGTGCCACCAGCAGAGGAACCGACCCTGCCACAGATACGCAGTATTTT. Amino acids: CATSRGTDPATDTQYF.

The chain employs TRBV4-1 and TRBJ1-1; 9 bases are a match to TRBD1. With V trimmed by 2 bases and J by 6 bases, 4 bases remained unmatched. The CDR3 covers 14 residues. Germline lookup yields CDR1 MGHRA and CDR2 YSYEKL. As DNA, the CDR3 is TGCGCCAGCAGCCAACTGTACAGGGGGCCTGAAGCTTTCTTT. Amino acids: CASSQLYRGPEAFF.

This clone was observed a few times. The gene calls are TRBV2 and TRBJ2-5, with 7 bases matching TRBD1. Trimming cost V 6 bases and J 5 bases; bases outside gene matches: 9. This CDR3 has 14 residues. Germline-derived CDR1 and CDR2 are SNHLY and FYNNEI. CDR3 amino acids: CASSRDSLTETQYF. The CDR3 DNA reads TGTGCCAGCAGCCGGGACAGCCTAACCGAGACCCAGTACTTC.

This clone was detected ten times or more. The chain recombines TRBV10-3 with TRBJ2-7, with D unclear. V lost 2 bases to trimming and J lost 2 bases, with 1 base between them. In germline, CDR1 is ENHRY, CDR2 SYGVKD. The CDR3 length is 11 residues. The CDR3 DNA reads TGTGCCATCAGTGAGGCCTACGAGCAGTACTTC. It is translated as CAISEAYEQYF.

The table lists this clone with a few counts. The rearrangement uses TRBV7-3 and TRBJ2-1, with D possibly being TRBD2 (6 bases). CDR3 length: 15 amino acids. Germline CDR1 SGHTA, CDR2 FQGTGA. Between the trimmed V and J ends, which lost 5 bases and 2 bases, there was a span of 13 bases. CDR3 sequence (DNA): TGTGCCAGCAGCACGGGACTTACAGCCTACAATGAGCAGTTCTTC. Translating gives CASSTGLTAYNEQFF.

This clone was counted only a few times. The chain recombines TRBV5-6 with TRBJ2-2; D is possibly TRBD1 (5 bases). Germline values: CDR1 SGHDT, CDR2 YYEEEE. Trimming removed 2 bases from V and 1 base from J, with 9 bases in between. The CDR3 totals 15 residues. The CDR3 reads CASSFDSRNTGELFF. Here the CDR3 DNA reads TGTGCCAGCAGCTTTGACAGCAGGAACACCGGGGAGCTGTTTTTT.

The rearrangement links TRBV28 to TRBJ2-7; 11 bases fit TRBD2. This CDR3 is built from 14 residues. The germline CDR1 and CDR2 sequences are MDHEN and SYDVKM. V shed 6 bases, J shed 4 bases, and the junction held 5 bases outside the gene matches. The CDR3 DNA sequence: TGTGCCAGCAGACTCGGGACTAGCGGATACGAGCAGTACTTC. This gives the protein CASRLGTSGYEQYF.

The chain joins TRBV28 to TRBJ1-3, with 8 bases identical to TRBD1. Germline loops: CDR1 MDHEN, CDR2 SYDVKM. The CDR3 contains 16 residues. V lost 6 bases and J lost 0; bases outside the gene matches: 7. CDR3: CASRSLGQGSGNTIYF. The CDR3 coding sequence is TGTGCCAGCAGAAGTCTTGGACAGGGCTCTGGAAACACCATATATTTT.

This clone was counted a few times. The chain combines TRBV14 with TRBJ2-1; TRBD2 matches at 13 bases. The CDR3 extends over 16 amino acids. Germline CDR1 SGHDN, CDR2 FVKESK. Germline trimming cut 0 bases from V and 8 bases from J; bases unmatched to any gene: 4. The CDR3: CASSQDITSGRDEQFF. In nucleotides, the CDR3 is TGTGCCAGCAGCCAAGATATCACTAGCGGGAGGGATGAGCAGTTCTTC.

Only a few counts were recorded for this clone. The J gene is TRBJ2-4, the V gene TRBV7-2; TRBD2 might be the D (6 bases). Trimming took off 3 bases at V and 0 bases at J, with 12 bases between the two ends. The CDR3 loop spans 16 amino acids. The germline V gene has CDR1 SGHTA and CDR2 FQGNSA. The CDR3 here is CASSLVSGLAKNIQYF. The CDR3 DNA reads TGTGCCAGCAGCTTGGTATCGGGACTAGCCAAAAACATTCAGTACTTC.

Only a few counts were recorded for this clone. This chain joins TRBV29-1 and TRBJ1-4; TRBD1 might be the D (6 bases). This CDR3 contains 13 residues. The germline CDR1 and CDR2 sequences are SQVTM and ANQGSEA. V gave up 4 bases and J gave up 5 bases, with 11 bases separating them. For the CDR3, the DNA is TGCAGCGTTGGAGACAGGCTGAATGAAAAACTGTTTTTT. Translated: CSVGDRLNEKLFF.

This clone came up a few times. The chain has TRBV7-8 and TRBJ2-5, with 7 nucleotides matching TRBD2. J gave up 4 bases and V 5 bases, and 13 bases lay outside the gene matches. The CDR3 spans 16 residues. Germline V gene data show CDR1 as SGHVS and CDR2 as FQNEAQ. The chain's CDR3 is CASSLTSVLKRETQYF. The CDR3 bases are TGTGCCAGCAGCCTCACTAGCGTCCTCAAAAGAGAGACCCAGTACTTC.

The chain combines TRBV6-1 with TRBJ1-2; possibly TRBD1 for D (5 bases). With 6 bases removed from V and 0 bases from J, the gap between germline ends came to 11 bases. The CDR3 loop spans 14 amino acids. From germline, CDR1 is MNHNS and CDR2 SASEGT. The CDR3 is CASRGVGTNYGYTF. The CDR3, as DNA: TGTGCCAGCAGAGGGGTCGGGACTAACTATGGCTACACCTTC.